This T cell receptor (beta chain) appears in the sequencing data of a study of blood T cell repertoires in COVID-19 (dated by TCRdb to the early 2020s). Notes on the research overall: Collaborator samples came from the United States, Italy and Spain and covered acute and convalescent phases of COVID-19. The material from the prospective study consisted of cDNA or gDNA derived from T cells, B-cell-depleted T cells, or PBMCs. Subjects who had been exposed to COVID-19, were actively infected with it, or had recovered from it provided the deeply sampled blood TCRbeta repertoires that made up the dataset. The repertoires were made available in a free public database intended to serve as a resource for research on the immune response to SARS-CoV-2. The samples were drawn from the first 160 participants of the ongoing ImmuneRACE study and from more than 1,000 subjects provided by 6 global collaborators. Sample metadata almost always included a de-identified subject ID, COVID-19 status, age in years and sex. Where available, HLA class I and class II types were taken from metadata supplied by the sample provider and were not determined by assay-based typing. Overall results and qualifications from the work: Clinical and demographic metadata were provided uncurated, with the amount varying by source and participant.

Between the V and J ends, shortened by 6 bases and 6 bases respectively, the junction contains 9 bases. The CDR3 has 11 amino acids, counting the end cysteine and phenylalanine. The CDR3 DNA has 33 bases and is translated from base 1. According to the germline V gene, CDR1 reads SQVTM and CDR2 reads ANQGSEA. Whole blood was collected in K2EDTA tubes by collaborating institutions according to the institutions' own protocols. Collaborator samples were shipped for TCRbeta analysis as frozen whole blood, isolated PBMCs, or DNA extracted from either sample type. Regarding this clone: What antigen it recognizes has not been identified. One base away there is no much larger clone; base qualities are not given.

TCRbeta CDR3 regions were amplified from genomic DNA by means of the immunoSEQ Assay, a bias-controlled multiplex PCR. The published analysis was carried out like this. The number of nucleated cells in each sample was estimated by amplification of reference gene primers within the assay. Sequence reads were collapsed and filtered to measure the absolute abundance of every unique TCRbeta CDR3 rearrangement. For each sample, productive Simpson clonality was calculated by taking the square root of Simpson's diversity index across productive rearrangements. TCRdb carries this immuneACCESS record with in-frame sequences only. Its versions omit some clonotypes, under half of them owing to an unresolved V gene in the studies checked, with the rest unexplained. That table supplies the V and J calls and clone size; D and trimming were determined from the DNA. Recorded for this sample are tens of thousands of clones; just over 85% of them occurred a single time. The ten most abundant clones make up less than 9.5% of the sample.

The receptor was derived from a woman aged 50 to 65 with active COVID-19. The source material was peripheral blood. The V and J segments used are TRBV29-1 and TRBJ2-1; no confident D gene assignment can be made. In nucleotides, the sequence is TGCAGCGTCGTCCTTAGCAATGAGCAGTTCTTC. Translated, it reads CSVVLSNEQFF.